These 28 T cell receptor beta chains were sequenced from one sample in a study of cytotoxic CD8 clonotypes in ibrutinib-treated CLL. Profiling relied on immunoSEQ multiplex PCR, and the TCRdb table lists in-frame clones only, not all of them. The sample carries about 97,000 clones, 60% to 80% recorded once. The source was PBMCs, collected after 12 months of ibrutinib treatment. The source of these receptors is a human donor with chronic lymphocytic leukemia.

The V gene is TRBV19, the J gene TRBJ2-4, with D tentatively TRBD1 (6 bases). Looked up from germline, CDR1 is LNHDA and CDR2 is SQIVND (reference sequence). This CDR3 is 16 amino acids long. Trimming removed 3 bases at V and 0 bases at J, with 12 bases between. The CDR3 nucleotides are TGTGCCAGTAGTATCCCATCAGGGGCAGCCAAAAACATTCAGTACTTC. This codes for CASSIPSGAAKNIQYF.

The V call is TRBV5-1, the J call TRBJ1-6; TRBD1 matches at 7 bases. CDR1 and CDR2 (germline): SGHRS, YFSETQ. After removal of 0 bases from V and 6 bases from J, the junction contained 6 bases not matched to a gene. This CDR3 has 16 amino acids. CDR3 DNA: TGCGCCAGCAGCTTGGACAGGGGAACTTCTAATTCACCCCTCCACTTT. Encoded protein: CASSLDRGTSNSPLHF.

This chain connects TRBV29-1 to TRBJ2-7; D is perhaps TRBD1 or TRBD2 (5 bases each). The ends were cut back, 4 bases at V and 3 bases at J, with 10 bases in the middle. The CDR3 runs 12 residues. Germline CDR1 SQVTM, CDR2 ANQGSEA. CDR3 bases: TGCAGCGTTGCAGGGACCTACTACGAGCAGTACTTC. This codes for CSVAGTYYEQYF.

This clone was counted once. The chain joins TRBV5-1 to TRBJ2-5; 12 bases are shared with TRBD2. Per the germline V gene, CDR1 is SGHRS and CDR2 is YFSETQ. With V trimmed by 5 bases and J by 2 bases, 4 bases remained unmatched. This CDR3 comprises 15 residues. CDR3 bases: TGCGCCAGCAGGTGGACTAGCGGGACTCAAGAGACCCAGTACTTC. It yields the protein CASRWTSGTQETQYF.

This clone was found once. The genes are TRBV14 and TRBJ2-2, with D tentatively TRBD1 or TRBD2 (5 bases each). V shed 4 bases and J shed 6 bases, with 15 bases lying between them. CDR3 length: 15 residues. Germline CDR1 SGHDN, CDR2 FVKESK. The CDR3 region is CASSPQPGTPGELFF. Here the CDR3 DNA reads TGTGCCAGCAGCCCCCAGCCGGGGACGCCCGGGGAGCTGTTTTTT.

This clone has only one observation. The chain has TRBV4-1 and TRBJ2-5; D is possibly TRBD1 (6 bases). Per the germline V gene, CDR1 is MGHRA and CDR2 is YSYEKL. V lost 1 base to trimming and J lost 1 base, with 16 bases between them. The CDR3 has 17 amino acids. The CDR3 region is CASSQGDIGVGQETQYF. Written as DNA, the CDR3 is TGCGCCAGCAGCCAAGGGGACATTGGGGTTGGCCAAGAGACCCAGTACTTC.

A note on this clone: One end of the junction does not line up with germline, which may come from a read error. The rearrangement uses TRBV7-7 and TRBJ2-3; D perhaps matches TRBD2 (5 bases). The CDR3 is made up of 14 amino acids. From germline, CDR1 is SSHAT and CDR2 FNYEAQ (reference sequence). CDR3 DNA sequence: TGTGCTAGCAGCTTTACGGCCGGCGGGGATACGCAGTATTTT. Translating it yields CASSFTAGGDTQYF.

This sequence joins TRBV7-6 and TRBJ2-2; no clear D gene. The CDR3 is made up of 13 amino acids. CDR1 is SGHVS, CDR2 FNYEAQ, per germline. Deletions cut 1 base from V and 6 bases from J, with 6 bases between. The CDR3 nucleotides are TGTGCCAGCAGCTTAGTGTCAGCCGGGGAGCTGTTTTTT. This codes for CASSLVSAGELFF.

This clone came up once. V usage is TRBV25-1 and J usage is TRBJ2-3; D possibly corresponds to TRBD1 (5 bases). The CDR3 length is 13 residues. Trimming cost V 1 base and J 4 bases, with 6 bases left between them. The germline V gene encodes CDR1 MGHDK and CDR2 SYGVNS. The CDR3 DNA reads TGTGCCAGCAGTGAATGGGGCGCAGATACGCAGTATTTT. Translated: CASSEWGADTQYF.

The V gene is TRBV25-1, the J gene TRBJ1-3; no clear D. This CDR3 is built from 13 residues. CDR1 and CDR2 from the germline V gene are MGHDK and SYGVNS. Trimming removed 3 bases from V and 0 bases from J, with 3 bases in between. The CDR3 reads CASSDSSGNTIYF. CDR3 bases: TGTGCCAGCAGTGACTCCTCTGGAAACACCATATATTTT.

This sequence joins TRBV5-1 and TRBJ2-7; 9 bases align to TRBD1. V trimming: 4 bases; J trimming: 3 bases; junction bases outside the gene matches: 2. The CDR3 consists of 13 residues. Per germline, CDR1 SGHRS and CDR2 YFSETQ. CDR3 loop: CASSLTGGYEQYF. CDR3 nucleotide sequence: TGCGCCAGCAGCCTGACAGGGGGCTACGAGCAGTACTTC.

The DNA for the CDR3 is TGCGCCAGCAGTGAAGATTTCAGGGTTATTGGGTATAATTCACCCCTCCACTTT. It yields the protein CASSEDFRVIGYNSPLHF. The genes are TRBV10-2 and TRBJ1-6; TRBD1 is a possible D gene (5 bases). V gave up 3 bases and J gave up 4 bases, with 19 bases separating them. Germline CDR1 reads WSHSY; CDR2 reads SAAADI. CDR3 size: 18 residues.

The V call is TRBV6-1, the J call TRBJ2-3; D is perhaps TRBD2 (5 bases). Germline V CDR1 and CDR2: MNHNS, SASEGT. Trimming left V 5 bases short and J 0 bases short, with 12 bases between. The CDR3 contains 15 residues. The CDR3 spells CASSSWRTSTDTQYF. CDR3 DNA: TGTGCCAGCAGTTCCTGGCGGACTAGCACAGATACGCAGTATTTT.

This clone was seen a single time. The CDR3 nucleotides are TGTGCCAGTAGCCTAACGGGGGTCGAGAATTCACCCCTCCACTTT. Its translation is CASSLTGVENSPLHF. V usage is TRBV19 and J usage is TRBJ1-6, with D possibly being TRBD1 (5 bases). Germline V gene sequence: CDR1 LNHDA, CDR2 SQIVND (reference sequence). CDR3 length: 15 amino acids. V lost 6 bases to trimming and J lost 7 bases, with 16 bases between them.

This clone was observed a few times. This rearrangement joins TRBV6-5 to TRBJ2-1, with 10 nucleotides matching TRBD2. Germline V CDR1 and CDR2: MNHEY, SVGAGI. This CDR3 has 15 residues. The J segment lost 6 bases and the V segment lost 6 bases, leaving 8 bases of the junction unmatched. The CDR3 protein is CASSAGTSDSNEQFF. DNA for the CDR3: TGTGCCAGCAGCGCCGGGACTAGCGATTCCAATGAGCAGTTCTTC.

This chain uses TRBV11-3 with TRBJ2-5; no reliable D call. The length of the CDR3 is 18 residues. Germline V lookup: CDR1 SGHNT, CDR2 YENEEA. Trimming took off 0 bases at V and 2 bases at J, with 19 bases between the two ends. For the CDR3, the DNA is TGTGCCAGCAGCTTAGATCAGTCCCTTATTGAACCTCAAGAGACCCAGTACTTC. Translating it yields CASSLDQSLIEPQETQYF.

V and J are TRBV2 and TRBJ1-5; 7 positions match TRBD1. Germline loops: CDR1 SNHLY, CDR2 FYNNEI. The CDR3 spans 15 residues. The ends lost 2 bases at V and 2 bases at J; junction bases unmatched: 3. CDR3 bases: TGTGCCAGCAGTGAAAGAGGGGGCCGCAATCAGCCCCAGCATTTT. Its translation: CASSERGGRNQPQHF.

The chain couples TRBV6-1 to TRBJ1-5, with TRBD1 as a possible D gene (6 bases). There are 15 residues in the CDR3. CDR1 and CDR2 (germline): MNHNS, SASEGT. The germline V and J ends were trimmed by 6 bases and 7 bases, with 19 bases remaining between them. CDR3 in amino acids: CASRRGGRGDQPQHF. CDR3 bases: TGTGCCAGCAGAAGGGGGGGGCGAGGGGACCAGCCCCAGCATTTT.

The chain combines TRBV30 with TRBJ1-2; D remains unclear. Trimming removed 2 bases at V and 8 bases at J, with 18 bases between. CDR3 size: 14 residues. Germline values: CDR1 GTSNPN, CDR2 SVGIG (reference sequence). CDR3 bases: TGTGCCTGGAGTATAGGTAGAGACCTTGGGGGCTACACCTTC. Protein sequence: CAWSIGRDLGGYTF.

V usage is TRBV6-5 and J usage is TRBJ1-1; 7 bases map to TRBD1. Germline V lookup: CDR1 MNHEY, CDR2 SVGAGI. Trimming removed 6 bases from V and 4 bases from J; junction bases left unmatched: 11. The CDR3 has 15 amino acids. The CDR3 DNA reads as TGTGCCAGCAGAGCCTACAGGGGTGACGGCACTGAAGCTTTCTTT. It specifies CASRAYRGDGTEAFF.

V gene TRBV6-4 combines with J gene TRBJ1-1, with 7 bases lining up with TRBD1. Trimming removed 2 bases from V and 3 bases from J; junction bases left unmatched: 6. CDR3 length: 15 amino acids. Per germline, CDR1 MRHNA and CDR2 SNTAGT. DNA for the CDR3: TGTGCCAGCAGTGACGAGGGGGCAGCGGACACTGAAGCTTTCTTT. It encodes CASSDEGAADTEAFF.

The chain couples TRBV7-6 to TRBJ2-7; TRBD2 might be the D (6 bases). The CDR3 has 14 amino acids. V lost 5 bases to trimming and J lost 3 bases, with 14 bases between them. Germline CDR1 and CDR2: SGHVS and FNYEAQ. CDR3 nucleotide sequence: TGTGCCAGCAGCCAGCAGCCGGGGGACTACGAGCAGTACTTC. Translating gives CASSQQPGDYEQYF.

The genes are TRBV5-6 and TRBJ2-3; the match to TRBD2 covers 7 bases. Germline assignment: CDR1 SGHDT and CDR2 YYEEEE. The CDR3 covers 16 residues. V trimming: 2 bases; J trimming: 2 bases; junction bases outside the gene matches: 8. The chain's CDR3 is CASSFSGGLYTDTQYF. The CDR3 nucleotides are TGTGCCAGCAGCTTCTCGGGGGGACTCTACACAGATACGCAGTATTTT.

The chain recombines TRBV28 with TRBJ1-1; TRBD1 aligns across 7 bases. From germline, CDR1 is MDHEN and CDR2 SYDVKM. V lost 10 bases to trimming and J lost 0 bases; unmatched junction nucleotides: 2. The CDR3 is made up of 12 amino acids. The CDR3 DNA reads TGTGCCACGGGACAGTTGAACACTGAAGCTTTCTTT. Translated: CATGQLNTEAFF.

The genes are TRBV25-1 and TRBJ1-2, with 7 bases fitting TRBD1. V was clipped by 3 bases and J by 8 bases; unmatched bases: 9. Germline-derived CDR1 and CDR2 are MGHDK and SYGVNS. The CDR3 is 14 residues long. CDR3 in amino acids: CASSDPRQGLGYTF. The CDR3 bases are TGTGCCAGCAGTGATCCCCGACAGGGTTTAGGCTACACCTTC.

This rearrangement joins TRBV7-9 to TRBJ2-7; D is perhaps TRBD1 or TRBD2 (5 bases each). The CDR3 totals 13 residues. With 5 bases removed from V and 4 bases from J, the gap between germline ends came to 12 bases. Looked up from germline, CDR1 is SEHNR and CDR2 is FQNEAQ (reference sequence). The CDR3 DNA reads as TGTGCCAGCAGCCGAGGGACCGCGTACGAGCAGTACTTC. It codes for CASSRGTAYEQYF.

This rearrangement joins TRBV11-3 to TRBJ2-1; D is unresolved. Germline CDR1 is SGHNT and CDR2 is YENEEA. Trimming removed 5 bases at V and 5 bases at J, with 16 bases between. The CDR3 spans 15 residues. CDR3 sequence reads: CASSLLGRENNEQFF. The CDR3 DNA sequence: TGTGCCAGCAGCCTCCTCGGAAGGGAAAACAATGAGCAGTTCTTC.

This clone has a single count. The chain links TRBV18 to TRBJ1-1; 7 nucleotides line up with TRBD1. The CDR3 loop spans 15 amino acids. Germline loops: CDR1 KGHSH, CDR2 LQKENI. V lost 3 bases, J lost 1 base, and 5 bases stayed unmatched. CDR3 nucleotide sequence: TGTGCCAGCTCACCCATCCGACAGGGGAACACTGAAGCTTTCTTT. It yields the protein CASSPIRQGNTEAFF.